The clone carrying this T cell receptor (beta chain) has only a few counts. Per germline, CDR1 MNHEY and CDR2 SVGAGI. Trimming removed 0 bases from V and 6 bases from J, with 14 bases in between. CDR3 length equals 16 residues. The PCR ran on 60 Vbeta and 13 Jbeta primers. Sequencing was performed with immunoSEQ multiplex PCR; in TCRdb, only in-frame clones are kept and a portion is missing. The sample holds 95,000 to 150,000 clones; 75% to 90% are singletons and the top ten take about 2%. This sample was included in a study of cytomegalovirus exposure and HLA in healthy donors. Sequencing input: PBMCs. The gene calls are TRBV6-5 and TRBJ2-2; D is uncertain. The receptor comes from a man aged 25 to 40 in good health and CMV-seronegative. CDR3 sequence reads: CASSYSDPARAGELFF. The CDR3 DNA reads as TGTGCCAGCAGTTACTCTGATCCAGCGCGCGCCGGGGAGCTGTTTTTT.